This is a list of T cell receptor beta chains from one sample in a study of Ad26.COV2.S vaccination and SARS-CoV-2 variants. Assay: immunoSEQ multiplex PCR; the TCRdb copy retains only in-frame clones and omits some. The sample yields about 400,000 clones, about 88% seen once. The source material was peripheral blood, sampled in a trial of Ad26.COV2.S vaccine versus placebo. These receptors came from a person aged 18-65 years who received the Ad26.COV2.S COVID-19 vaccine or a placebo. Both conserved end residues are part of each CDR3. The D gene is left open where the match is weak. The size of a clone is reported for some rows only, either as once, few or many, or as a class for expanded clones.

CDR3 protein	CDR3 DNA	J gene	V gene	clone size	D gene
CASSEVGNYGYTF	TGTGCCAGCAGTGAAGTGGGTAACTATGGCTACACCTTC	TRBJ1-2	TRBV6-1	-	-
CASSLAGTGTREQYF	TGTGCCAGCAGCCTTGCCGGGACAGGGACTAGGGAGCAGTACTTC	TRBJ2-7	TRBV7-2	-	-
CASSTGFWGTEAFF	TGTGCCAGCAGCACGGGATTCTGGGGCACTGAAGCTTTCTTT	TRBJ1-1	TRBV7-2	-	-
CASRESRLINEQFF	TGTGCCAGCAGAGAAAGTCGGCTGATCAATGAGCAGTTCTTC	TRBJ2-1	TRBV6-6	-	-
CASSLFRGTGGYTF	TGTGCCAGCAGTTTGTTTAGGGGTACGGGTGGCTACACCTTC	TRBJ1-2	TRBV28	once	-
CASSPMANTGELFF	TGTGCCAGCAGCCCCATGGCCAACACCGGGGAGCTGTTTTTT	TRBJ2-2	TRBV7-3	-	-
CASSVAPKDEQFF	TGTGCCAGCAGCGTAGCCCCTAAGGACGAGCAGTTCTTC	TRBJ2-1	TRBV9	-	-
CASSVQGNIQYF	TGTGCCAGCAGCGTACAAGGCAACATTCAGTACTTC	TRBJ2-4	TRBV5-8	-	-
CASSLRASNQPQHF	TGTGCCAGCAGTTTAAGGGCGAGCAATCAGCCCCAGCATTTT	TRBJ1-5	TRBV28	-	-
CASSPRGRAFF	TGTGCCAGCAGCCCCAGGGGTCGGGCTTTCTTT	TRBJ1-1	TRBV6-2/TRBV6-3	-	-
CASSYLSPGGETQYF	TGTGCCAGCAGTTACCTCTCACCCGGGGGAGAGACCCAGTACTTC	TRBJ2-5	TRBV6-5	-	-
CASSLLNGRVTDTQYF	TGTGCCAGCAGCTTACTCAACGGGAGGGTCACAGATACGCAGTATTTT	TRBJ2-3	TRBV13	-	TRBD2
CASRRTGTTEAFF	TGTGCCAGCAGGAGAACAGGGACCACTGAAGCTTTCTTT	TRBJ1-1	TRBV7-2	-	-
CASSISGNSYNEQFF	TGTGCCAGCAGCATTAGCGGGAACTCCTACAATGAGCAGTTCTTC	TRBJ2-1	TRBV7-6	once	TRBD2
CASSQSTSGRAQFF	TGTGCCAGCTCCCAAAGTACTAGCGGGAGGGCGCAGTTCTTC	TRBJ2-1	TRBV6-5	once	TRBD2
CAWSPMRDIAEAFF	TGTGCCTGGAGCCCGATGAGGGATATCGCTGAAGCTTTCTTT	TRBJ1-1	TRBV30	-	-
CASSRRLERDLNTEAFF	TGTGCCAGCAGCCGACGTCTTGAAAGGGACTTGAACACTGAAGCTTTCTTT	TRBJ1-1	TRBV4-2	-	-
CASSERGEQYF	TGTGCCAGCAGTGAAAGGGGCGAGCAGTACTTC	TRBJ2-7	TRBV6-1	-	-
CASSPDRGSSKLFF	TGTGCCAGCAGTCCAGACAGGGGATCGAGCAAACTGTTTTTT	TRBJ1-4	TRBV28	-	TRBD1
CASSGDRAAEQYF	TGTGCCAGCAGCGGGGACAGGGCAGCCGAGCAGTACTTC	TRBJ2-7	TRBV9	-	TRBD1
CASSQGGLGSNQPQHF	TGCGCCAGCAGCCAAGGGGGGTTGGGGAGCAATCAGCCCCAGCATTTT	TRBJ1-5	TRBV4-1	-	-
CASSKHARGNYEQYF	TGTGCCAGCAGCAAACACGCCAGGGGCAACTACGAGCAGTACTTC	TRBJ2-7	TRBV7-3	-	-
CASSQESPGRPILNGYTF	TGCGCCAGCAGCCAAGAATCTCCGGGACGGCCTATTTTAAATGGCTACACCTTC	TRBJ1-2	TRBV4-1	-	-
CASSLAAYEQYF	TGTGCCAGCAGTTTAGCGGCATACGAGCAGTACTTC	TRBJ2-7	TRBV28	once	-
CSASKPGLAGLNEQFF	TGCAGTGCTAGTAAACCGGGACTAGCGGGACTAAATGAGCAGTTCTTC	TRBJ2-1	TRBV20-1	-	TRBD2
CASEAYEKLFF	TGTGCCAGTGAGGCCTACGAAAAACTGTTTTTT	TRBJ1-4	TRBV6-5	-	-
CASSPGTVDKPF	TGTGCCAGCAGTCCCGGGACAGTAGACAAGCCCTTT	TRBJ1-1	TRBV28	-	TRBD1
CASRYPGAFYGYTF	TGTGCCAGCAGGTACCCAGGGGCATTCTATGGCTACACCTTC	TRBJ1-2	TRBV28	-	-
CASSYTSGSTDTQYF	TGTGCCAGCAGTTACACTAGCGGGAGCACAGATACGCAGTATTTT	TRBJ2-3	TRBV6-2/TRBV6-3	-	TRBD2
CASTQERREMYNEQFF	TGTGCCAGCACCCAAGAGAGGCGGGAGATGTATAATGAGCAGTTCTTC	TRBJ2-1	TRBV7-8	-	TRBD2
CASSRGYEQYF	TGTGCCAGCAGTCGCGGCTACGAGCAGTACTTC	TRBJ2-7	TRBV27	once	-
CASSQTTGQKNIQYF	TGTGCCAGCAGCCAAACTACTGGGCAAAAAAACATTCAGTACTTC	TRBJ2-4	TRBV3-1/TRBV3-2	-	-
CASSLATGEGGETQYF	TGTGCCAGCAGCTTAGCGACGGGAGAGGGGGGGGAGACCCAGTACTTC	TRBJ2-5	TRBV7-8	-	-
CASSSSGQGAYQPQHF	TGTGCCAGCAGCTCGTCGGGCCAGGGGGCATATCAGCCCCAGCATTTT	TRBJ1-5	TRBV5-8	-	TRBD1
CASSWVGRGLYNEQFF	TGTGCCAGCAGCTGGGTGGGCAGGGGGCTTTACAATGAGCAGTTCTTC	TRBJ2-1	TRBV7-9	-	TRBD1
CASSLNPGTGNTIYF	TGTGCCAGCAGCTTAAACCCAGGGACTGGAAACACCATATATTTT	TRBJ1-3	TRBV7-9	-	-
CASSDQAGSYNEQFF	TGTGCCAGCAGTGACCAAGCCGGGTCCTACAATGAGCAGTTCTTC	TRBJ2-1	TRBV6-4	-	-
CASSLDQAWTEAFF	TGCGCCAGCAGCTTGGATCAGGCATGGACTGAAGCTTTCTTT	TRBJ1-1	TRBV5-1	-	-
CASSEGGFWEGDEQYF	TGCGCCAGCAGCGAAGGGGGCTTTTGGGAGGGCGACGAGCAGTACTTC	TRBJ2-7	TRBV10-1	-	-
CASSLGRGGHTEAFF	TGTGCCAGCAGCTTAGGAAGAGGGGGGCACACTGAAGCTTTCTTT	TRBJ1-1	TRBV11-2	-	-
CASSVGGYGNTIYF	TGTGCCAGCAGCGTAGGAGGATACGGAAACACCATATATTTT	TRBJ1-3	TRBV9	-	-
CASSVAPLAGGPAGYNEQFF	TGTGCCAGCAGCGTAGCCCCACTAGCGGGAGGGCCAGCGGGTTACAATGAGCAGTTCTTC	TRBJ2-1	TRBV9	-	TRBD2
CASHEGSGDTNEQFF	TGTGCCAGCCATGAAGGGTCAGGGGATACCAATGAGCAGTTCTTC	TRBJ2-1	TRBV28	-	-
CATSRGTGITQYF	TGTGCCACCAGCAGAGGCACAGGGATTACGCAGTATTTT	TRBJ2-3	TRBV15	once	-
CASTLAGGGRLGYTF	TGTGCCAGCACCCTGGCAGGGGGCGGCCGGCTTGGCTACACCTTC	TRBJ1-2	TRBV7-9	-	TRBD1
CASSRQQPGAKNIQYF	TGTGCCAGTAGTCGACAGCAGCCGGGGGCCAAAAACATTCAGTACTTC	TRBJ2-4	TRBV19	-	-
CASSIRDGVKNNEQFF	TGTGCCAGTAGTATAAGGGACGGTGTCAAAAACAATGAGCAGTTCTTC	TRBJ2-1	TRBV19	-	-
CASSLVAGGYTF	TGTGCCAGCAGCTTAGTGGCAGGCGGCTACACCTTC	TRBJ1-2	TRBV7-8	once	-
CATSREREAYNEQFF	TGTGCCACCAGCAGAGAGCGGGAGGCCTACAATGAGCAGTTCTTC	TRBJ2-1	TRBV15	many	TRBD2
CAWDRGRNGEQYF	TGTGCCTGGGACAGGGGGCGGAATGGCGAGCAGTACTTC	TRBJ2-7	TRBV30	-	TRBD1
CASSPGLAVNTGELFF	TGTGCCAGCAGCCCGGGACTAGCGGTCAACACCGGGGAGCTGTTTTTT	TRBJ2-2	TRBV11-2	-	TRBD2